What follows is one T cell receptor (beta chain) and its context. No antigen is known for it. Trimming took 5 bases from V and 4 from J; bases not matched to a gene: 9. CDR1 and CDR2 (germline): SGHTA, FQGTGA. The CDR3 has 15 residues. The data belong to a study of T cells after yellow fever vaccination. Study-level points and caveats: Among all clonotypes, a small share was observed in both CD4 and CD8 compartments. At around 96% for CD4 and about 91% for CD8, most primary-vaccination clones showed up again after the booster.

From the 5' RACE reads, TCRdb called clonotypes with MiXCR, one entry per CDR3 protein. The repertoire consists of approximately 580,000 distinct CDR3 sequences, with around 17% occurring once and the leading ten covering 17%. The receptor's source is a man younger than 35 who received the YFV17D yellow fever vaccine. Sequenced here: PBMCs, sampled roughly 5 days after the first yellow fever vaccination. The V and J genes are TRBV7-3 and TRBJ1-2; 8 bases map to TRBD1. The CDR3 sequence: CASSPRTGPTYGYTF. Written as DNA, the CDR3 is TGTGCCAGCAGCCCACGGACAGGGCCTACCTATGGCTACACCTTC.